The 24 T cell receptor beta chains listed next were all sequenced from one sample in a study of T cell changes during pregnancy in multiple sclerosis. Sequencing was performed with immunoSEQ multiplex PCR; in TCRdb, only in-frame clones are kept and a portion is missing. The data hold about 73,000 clones, with 80% to 95% observed a single time. Sequenced material: peripheral blood, taken in the third trimester of pregnancy. Source of these receptors: a female donor in good health, enrolled as a control in a pregnancy study.

The rearrangement uses TRBV7-9 and TRBJ2-4, with a possible D match to TRBD2 (6 bases). Germline CDR1 reads SEHNR; CDR2 reads FQNEAQ (reference sequence). This CDR3 is 18 amino acids long. The ends were cut back, 1 base at V and 0 bases at J, with 16 bases in the middle. The CDR3 protein is CASSLGSSGHIAKNIQYF. CDR3 in DNA: TGTGCCAGCAGCTTAGGTAGTAGCGGCCATATAGCCAAAAACATTCAGTACTTC.

The rearrangement links TRBV7-9 to TRBJ1-2; a weak D match, TRBD1 (5 bases). V was clipped by 2 bases and J by 1 base, with 14 bases between them. This CDR3 region has 16 residues. In germline, CDR1 is SEHNR, CDR2 FQNEAQ (reference sequence). In DNA, the CDR3 is TGTGCCAGCAGCTTACAGGGAGGAGGGCATAACTATGGCTACACCTTC. It yields the protein CASSLQGGGHNYGYTF.

This clone has a count of ten or more. This chain connects TRBV5-1 to TRBJ2-2; the D gene is possibly TRBD1 (5 bases). The germline V and J ends were trimmed by 0 bases and 5 bases, with 11 bases remaining between them. The CDR3 extends over 15 amino acids. The germline V gene has CDR1 SGHRS and CDR2 YFSETQ. DNA for the CDR3: TGCGCCAGCAGCTTGGTCCAGGGAAATACCGGGGAGCTGTTTTTT. Its translation is CASSLVQGNTGELFF.

The rearrangement links TRBV5-1 to TRBJ2-7; 9 positions agree with TRBD1. The CDR3 spans 15 residues. CDR1 SGHRS and CDR2 YFSETQ come from the germline V gene. The V segment lost 3 bases and the J segment 3 bases; nucleotides outside the gene matches: 7. The CDR3 coding sequence is TGCGCCAGCAGCTCCGGGACAGGGTTAAACTACGAGCAGTACTTC. Protein: CASSSGTGLNYEQYF. Full variable domain (outside the CDR3, taken from reference TRBV5-1 and TRBJ2-7): KAGVTQTPRYLIKTRGQQVTLSCSPISGHRSVSWYQQTPGQGLQFLFEYFSETQRNKGNFPGRFSGRQFSNSRSEMNVSTLELGDSALYLCASSSGTGLNYEQYFGPGTRLTVT.

The J gene is TRBJ2-1, the V gene TRBV27; maybe TRBD1 (6 bases). From germline, CDR1 is MNHEY and CDR2 SMNVEV (reference sequence). The CDR3 has 15 residues. V was clipped by 3 bases and J by 3 bases, with 12 bases between them. CDR3 sequence: CASSFWGLYYNEQFF. In nucleotides, the CDR3 is TGTGCCAGCAGTTTTTGGGGGCTTTACTACAATGAGCAGTTCTTC.

This chain uses TRBV28 with TRBJ1-3; 7 bases are shared with TRBD1. This CDR3 comprises 15 residues. J lost 1 base, V lost 7 bases, and 7 bases had no gene match. Germline CDR1 reads MDHEN; CDR2 reads SYDVKM. CDR3: CASIPDRASGNTIYF. The CDR3 DNA reads as TGTGCCAGCATCCCTGACAGGGCTTCTGGAAACACCATATATTTT.

This chain uses TRBV5-6 with TRBJ2-7; TRBD2 is a possible D gene (6 bases). The CDR3 is 14 residues long. From germline, CDR1 is SGHDT and CDR2 YYEEEE. V was pared by 4 bases and J by 2 bases, with 13 bases between. The CDR3: CASSPFGGTYEQYF. The DNA for the CDR3 is TGTGCCAGCAGCCCGTTCGGGGGAACCTACGAGCAGTACTTC.

The CDR3 region has the DNA TGTGCCAGCCAGAGGTTAGGGTCAGGGGAAGAGACCCAGTACTTC. Amino acids: CASQRLGSGEETQYF. The chain links TRBV2 to TRBJ2-5; TRBD1 is a possible D gene (6 bases). The CDR3 runs 15 residues. Deletions cut 8 bases from V and 3 bases from J, with 19 bases between. Per germline, CDR1 SNHLY and CDR2 FYNNEI.

The gene calls are TRBV7-8 and TRBJ2-2; the match to TRBD2 covers 7 bases. This CDR3 contains 15 residues. The V gene end was trimmed by 1 base and the J gene end by 3 bases; junction bases not matched to a gene: 2. Germline V gives CDR1 SGHVS, CDR2 FQNEAQ. CDR3 DNA sequence: TGTGCCAGCAGCTTAGTCCGGGGGGACACCGGGGAGCTGTTTTTT. Its protein product is CASSLVRGDTGELFF.

This clone came up a few times. The V call is TRBV4-2, the J call TRBJ2-7; a possible D gene is TRBD2 (5 bases). Trimming cost V 2 bases and J 6 bases, with 14 bases left between them. The CDR3 consists of 14 residues. Per the germline V gene, CDR1 is LGHNA and CDR2 is YNFKEQ. The CDR3 region has the DNA TGTGCCAGCAGCCAACCCAATACGGGGAGCGAGCAGTACTTC. Its translation: CASSQPNTGSEQYF.

CDR3 loop: CASSWGEVVQSHTEAFF. In DNA, the CDR3 is TGCGCCAGCAGCTGGGGAGAGGTAGTACAGTCTCACACTGAAGCTTTCTTT. The rearrangement uses TRBV5-1 and TRBJ1-1; D not resolved. Germline V gives CDR1 SGHRS, CDR2 YFSETQ. The CDR3 covers 17 residues. Trimming removed 3 bases from V and 3 bases from J, with 21 bases in between. The full variable domain, in which reference TRBV5-1 and TRBJ1-1 provide the parts outside the CDR3, is KAGVTQTPRYLIKTRGQQVTLSCSPISGHRSVSWYQQTPGQGLQFLFEYFSETQRNKGNFPGRFSGRQFSNSRSEMNVSTLELGDSALYLCASSWGEVVQSHTEAFFGQGTRLTVV.

The chain couples TRBV9 to TRBJ2-3; 7 bases align to TRBD1. This CDR3 spans 15 amino acids. The germline V gene has CDR1 SGDLS and CDR2 YYNGEE. Trimming at V came to 4 bases and at J to 3 bases, leaving 8 bases not matched to a gene. The CDR3 here is CASSPDRERTDTQYF. CDR3 sequence (DNA): TGTGCCAGCAGCCCTGACAGGGAAAGGACAGATACGCAGTATTTT.

To note about this clone: Other nucleotide sequences from this sample produce the same CDR3. This chain links TRBV5-1 with TRBJ2-2; 9 positions match TRBD2. The CDR3 spans 16 residues. Unmatched junction bases numbered 2, after V lost 0 bases and J lost 2 bases. The germline gives CDR1 SGHRS, CDR2 YFSETQ. The CDR3 sequence: CASSLGLAVNTGELFF. Here the CDR3 DNA reads TGCGCCAGCAGCTTGGGACTAGCGGTAAACACCGGGGAGCTGTTTTTT.

J is TRBJ2-7 and V is TRBV5-5; D unresolved. Germline CDR1 and CDR2: SGHKS and YYEKEE (reference sequence). Trimming pared 4 bases from V and 5 bases from J, leaving 16 bases between. This CDR3 is built from 14 residues. The CDR3 here is CASSPNLRFHEQYF. The DNA of the CDR3 is TGTGCCAGCAGCCCAAACCTCAGGTTCCACGAGCAGTACTTC.

This chain joins TRBV6-4 and TRBJ2-2; possible D gene TRBD1, 6 bases. The CDR3 length is 14 residues. The germline CDR1 and CDR2 sequences are MRHNA and SNTAGT. V lost 6 bases, J lost 6 bases, and 14 bases lay in between. DNA for the CDR3: TGTGCCAGCAGCCGGGACATAGGACCCGGGGAGCTGTTTTTT. It specifies CASSRDIGPGELFF.

The chain is built from TRBV7-9 and TRBJ1-2; D is ambiguous. The CDR3 has 13 residues. The V end lost 5 bases, the J end lost 4 bases, and 11 bases lay between the germline ends. CDR1 SEHNR and CDR2 FQNEAQ come from the germline V gene (reference sequence). This CDR3 is CASSQATTYGYTF. The CDR3 DNA is TGTGCCAGCAGCCAAGCCACCACCTATGGCTACACCTTC.

The chain joins TRBV7-9 to TRBJ2-1, with TRBD2 matching 14 bases. CDR1 and CDR2 (germline): SEHNR, FQNEAQ (reference sequence). The CDR3 spans 15 residues. J gave up 12 bases and V 5 bases, and 9 bases lay outside the gene matches. Here the CDR3 reads CASSQTSGRVYGQFF. The CDR3 coding sequence is TGTGCCAGCAGCCAGACTAGCGGGAGGGTATATGGGCAGTTCTTC.

V is TRBV9 and J is TRBJ2-7, with 7 bases identical to TRBD2. J lost 4 bases, V lost 0 bases, and 7 bases had no gene match. This CDR3 is built from 15 residues. In germline, CDR1 is SGDLS, CDR2 YYNGEE. The CDR3 DNA sequence: TGTGCCAGCAGCGTAGCCGGGACTACAGTGTACGAGCAGTACTTC. This encodes CASSVAGTTVYEQYF.

J is TRBJ2-5 and V is TRBV25-1; tentatively, D is TRBD2 (7 bases). V was clipped by 3 bases and J by 4 bases, with 12 bases between them. Germline V gene data show CDR1 as MGHDK and CDR2 as SYGVNS. CDR3 size: 14 residues. This CDR3 reads CASSDRGGLETQYF. The CDR3 bases are TGTGCCAGCAGTGACAGGGGAGGGTTAGAGACCCAGTACTTC.

This clone was observed once. The rearrangement joins TRBV5-1 to TRBJ2-4; TRBD1 matches at 7 bases. CDR1 and CDR2 (germline): SGHRS, YFSETQ. The CDR3 covers 15 residues. J was trimmed by 8 bases and V by 3 bases; bases with no gene match: 11. The CDR3 sequence is CASSSGQVGRHIQYF. The CDR3 region has the DNA TGCGCCAGCAGCTCCGGACAGGTGGGTCGACACATTCAGTACTTC.

The chain links TRBV7-9 to TRBJ2-6; TRBD1 matches 9 bases. J was trimmed by 2 bases and V by 3 bases; bases with no gene match: 11. The CDR3 runs to 19 residues. In germline, CDR1 is SEHNR, CDR2 FQNEAQ (reference sequence). Here the CDR3 reads CASSFTRDRGNPGANVLTF. The CDR3, as DNA: TGTGCCAGCAGCTTTACCCGAGACAGGGGGAACCCTGGGGCCAACGTCCTGACTTTC.

This clone was recorded only once. The gene calls are TRBV6-5 and TRBJ2-3, with D uncertain. V shed 2 bases and J shed 3 bases, with 12 bases lying between them. CDR3 size: 15 residues. Germline V gene lookup returns CDR1 MNHEY and CDR2 SVGAGI. The CDR3 DNA reads TGTGCCAGCAGTTACCGGTTCCCGTTGACAGATACGCAGTATTTT. Its translation: CASSYRFPLTDTQYF.

The rearrangement uses TRBV28 and TRBJ1-2; TRBD1 might be the D (5 bases). The ends were cut back, 3 bases at V and 5 bases at J, with 19 bases in the middle. The CDR3 is 16 residues long. Per germline, CDR1 MDHEN and CDR2 SYDVKM. The CDR3 DNA reads TGTGCCAGCAGTTTTCCTGGGCAGGGAAGGATTTATGGCTACACCTTC. Its protein product is CASSFPGQGRIYGYTF.

The rearrangement joins TRBV6-4 to TRBJ2-4; 11 bases are shared with TRBD2. Unmatched junction bases numbered 2, after V lost 0 bases and J lost 7 bases. The CDR3 sequence is 15 residues long. Germline CDR1 MRHNA, CDR2 SNTAGT. The chain's CDR3 is CASSDSTSGVNIQYF. CDR3 in DNA: TGTGCCAGCAGTGACTCGACTAGCGGGGTGAACATTCAGTACTTC.